One and the same sample provided the 18 T cell receptor beta chains below, sequenced in a study of blood T cells in healthy people across ages (dated by TCRdb to between 2015 and 2017). Receptors were amplified or captured by 5' RACE. Instrument used: Illumina HiSeq 2500. A second PCR of roughly 6 to 11 cycles was run with a J-beta primer mix and a sample-barcoded 5' primer. Starting from the raw public reads, TCRdb applied fastp trimming at Q25, assembled clones with MiXCR and retained in-frame beta chains. Rows merge per CDR3 protein into single entries with the most common DNA and genes. The sample table lists 780,000 or so distinct CDR3 sequences, roughly three fifths of them with a count of one. Of the sample, roughly 25% falls within the top ten clones. The sequenced sample was blood. These receptors all stem from a man between 40 and 49 years old in good health.

The gene calls are TRBV10-3 and TRBJ2-1; D is unresolved. With 2 bases removed from V and 14 bases from J, the gap between germline ends came to 13 bases. The CDR3 consists of 12 residues. CDR1 ENHRY and CDR2 SYGVKD come from the germline V gene. The CDR3 loop reads CAISELGDAKFF. The CDR3 bases are TGTGCCATCAGTGAGCTAGGAGATGCGAAGTTCTTC.

The rearrangement links TRBV5-1 to TRBJ2-3; maybe TRBD2 (5 bases). Trimming shortened V by 4 bases and J by 10 bases, and 16 bases separated the two germline ends. This CDR3 is 13 amino acids long. Germline assignment: CDR1 SGHRS and CDR2 YFSETQ. CDR3 nucleotides: TGCGCCAGCAGCCTTGATCCGGGGAATGCGCAGTATTTT. The encoded protein is CASSLDPGNAQYF.

A few counts support this clonotype. The chain links TRBV2 to TRBJ2-1; no firm D call. V lost 6 bases, J lost 4 bases, and 10 bases lay in between. The CDR3 totals 13 residues. Germline CDR1 and CDR2: SNHLY and FYNNEI. The CDR3 bases are TGTGCCAGCAGGACCCCAGGTTACAATGAGCAGTTCTTC. It translates to CASRTPGYNEQFF.

The chain couples TRBV19 to TRBJ2-7; D not resolved. Germline CDR1 LNHDA, CDR2 SQIVND (reference sequence). The CDR3 contains 16 residues. The V and J ends lost 7 bases and 7 bases respectively, with 26 bases between them. CDR3 bases: TGTGCCAGTACCCCCTCGTACGATAGCTCCTACAATGAGCAGTACTTC. The encoded protein is CASTPSYDSSYNEQYF.

The V gene is TRBV28, the J gene TRBJ2-2, with a tentative D call TRBD2 (7 bases). V lost 8 bases, J lost 2 bases, and 12 bases lay in between. The CDR3 consists of 14 residues. From germline, CDR1 is MDHEN and CDR2 SYDVKM. CDR3 in DNA: TGTGCCAGCGGGGGGGGGCCCAACACCGGGGAGCTGTTTTTT. Its translation: CASGGGPNTGELFF.

This chain joins TRBV6-5 and TRBJ2-5, with D perhaps matching TRBD1 (6 bases). V was pared by 4 bases and J by 6 bases, with 15 bases between. The CDR3 is made up of 14 amino acids. CDR1 and CDR2 (germline): MNHEY, SVGAGI. The CDR3 loop is CASSSIQGLKTQYF. The DNA for the CDR3 is TGTGCCAGCAGTTCTATACAGGGTTTAAAGACCCAGTACTTC.

The V and J genes are TRBV5-1 and TRBJ1-1; TRBD1 is a possible D gene (5 bases). The CDR3 is 14 amino acids. The germline V gene encodes CDR1 SGHRS and CDR2 YFSETQ. Trimming took 4 bases from V and 5 from J, leaving 15 bases between them. CDR3 in amino acids: CASSLGAGLTEAFF. The DNA for the CDR3 is TGCGCCAGCAGCCTAGGGGCAGGGTTGACTGAAGCTTTCTTT.

This chain links TRBV6-5 with TRBJ1-5; no clear D gene. The CDR3 extends over 13 amino acids. Germline lookup yields CDR1 MNHEY and CDR2 SVGAGI. Trimming stripped 2 bases from V and 2 bases from J, with 4 bases between. CDR3 nucleotides: TGTGCCAGCAGTTACGATGGCAATCAGCCCCAGCATTTT. It translates to CASSYDGNQPQHF.

V gene TRBV12-5 combines with J gene TRBJ2-3; unclear D gene. Germline V gene sequence: CDR1 LGHNT, CDR2 FRNRAP. The CDR3 length is 16 residues. The V end lost 0 bases, the J end lost 6 bases, and 16 bases lay between the germline ends. This CDR3 reads CASGLVVGPLPDTQYF. The CDR3, as DNA: TGTGCTAGTGGTTTGGTAGTTGGACCCCTCCCGGATACGCAGTATTTT. Combining the CDR3 with reference TRBV12-5 and TRBJ2-3 gives the whole variable domain DARVTQTPRHKVTEMGQEVTMRCQPILGHNTVFWYRQTMMQGLELLAYFRNRAPLDDSGMPKDRFSAEMPDATLATLKIQPSEPRDSAVYFCASGLVVGPLPDTQYFGPGTRLTVL.

Only a few counts were recorded for this clonotype. V is TRBV13 and J is TRBJ2-7, with no clear D. From germline, CDR1 is PRHDT and CDR2 FYEKMQ (reference sequence). The ends were cut back, 5 bases at V and 6 bases at J, with 11 bases in the middle. The CDR3 sequence is 12 residues long. CDR3 sequence: CASSLPTREQYF. Written as DNA, the CDR3 is TGTGCCAGCAGCCTACCAACCCGCGAGCAGTACTTC.

The J gene is TRBJ2-2, the V gene TRBV5-1; 7 nucleotides match TRBD1. V shed 0 bases, J shed 7 bases, and the junction held 3 bases outside the gene matches. The CDR3 has 14 amino acids. In germline, CDR1 is SGHRS, CDR2 YFSETQ. For the CDR3, the DNA is TGCGCCAGCAGCTTGGACAGGGGAATCGGGGAGCTGTTTTTT. This translates into CASSLDRGIGELFF. Looking up the rest from reference TRBV5-1 and TRBJ2-2 gives the full variable domain: KAGVTQTPRYLIKTRGQQVTLSCSPISGHRSVSWYQQTPGQGLQFLFEYFSETQRNKGNFPGRFSGRQFSNSRSEMNVSTLELGDSALYLCASSLDRGIGELFFGEGSRLTVL.

The chain uses TRBV5-6 and TRBJ2-5, with D perhaps assigned TRBD1 or TRBD2 (5 bases each). The J call could be wrong; TRBJ2-7 is a better fit for the DNA end. Germline V CDR1 and CDR2: SGHDT, YYEEEE. CDR3 length equals 15 residues. The CDR3 DNA is TGTGCCAGCAGCTGGGGGAACACACCTTCTTACGAGCAGTACTTC. Translating it yields CASSWGNTPSYEQYF.

The chain carries TRBV5-1 and TRBJ2-5, with D possibly matching TRBD1 (6 bases). Trimming shortened V by 2 bases and J by 3 bases, and 17 bases separated the two germline ends. Germline V lookup: CDR1 SGHRS, CDR2 YFSETQ. The length of the CDR3 is 16 residues. The CDR3 nucleotides read TGCGCCAGCAGCTTATTAGGTGACAGGCCAGAAGAGACCCAGTACTTC. Protein product: CASSLLGDRPEETQYF. Together with reference TRBV5-1 and TRBJ2-5, the CDR3 gives the full variable domain: KAGVTQTPRYLIKTRGQQVTLSCSPISGHRSVSWYQQTPGQGLQFLFEYFSETQRNKGNFPGRFSGRQFSNSRSEMNVSTLELGDSALYLCASSLLGDRPEETQYFGPGTRLLVL.

The CDR3: CSVEDPDYNEQFF. Here the CDR3 DNA reads TGCAGCGTTGAAGACCCCGACTACAATGAGCAGTTCTTC. The chain links TRBV29-1 to TRBJ2-1; D remains ambiguous. Trimming cost V 0 bases and J 3 bases, with 6 bases left between them. The CDR3 contains 13 residues. Germline V gene lookup returns CDR1 SQVTM and CDR2 ANQGSEA.

This chain joins TRBV29-1 and TRBJ1-4; D unresolved. V gave up 2 bases and J gave up 7 bases, with 11 bases separating them. Germline CDR1 SQVTM, CDR2 ANQGSEA. The CDR3 has 13 residues. CDR3 protein: CSVEFGLGEKLFF. As DNA, the CDR3 is TGCAGCGTTGAATTTGGGCTGGGTGAAAAACTGTTTTTT.

For this clonotype: Just one base apart from a much larger clone, this may be a read error. The chain joins TRBV7-2 to TRBJ2-7; 16 bases align to TRBD2. The CDR3 extends over 16 amino acids. Germline CDR1 and CDR2: SGHTA and FQGNSA. The junction had 4 bases not matched to a gene; V was cut back by 1 base and J by 7 bases. The CDR3 DNA sequence: TGTGCCAGCAGCTTAGTGGGGACTAGCGGGGGGGATGAGCAGTACTTC. It codes for CASSLVGTSGGDEQYF.

The CDR3 DNA sequence: TGTGCCAGCCCCGGGAGGGGGCATGAGCAGTTCTTC. Its translation is CASPGRGHEQFF. The genes are TRBV7-2 and TRBJ2-1, with a weak D call TRBD2 (8 bases). The germline V gene has CDR1 SGHTA and CDR2 FQGNSA. This CDR3 region has 12 residues. The V gene lost 8 bases and the J gene lost 8 bases, with 13 bases spanning the gap.

This sequence joins TRBV12-3 or TRBV12-4 and TRBJ2-1; D may be TRBD2 (6 bases). The CDR3 extends over 13 amino acids. Trimming took off 6 bases at V and 7 bases at J, with 13 bases between the two ends. CDR3 DNA sequence: TGTGCCAGCAGCCGCGGACTATTGAATGAGCAGTTCTTC. Translating it yields CASSRGLLNEQFF.